One and the same sample provided the 19 T cell receptor beta chains below, sequenced in a study of blood T cell repertoires in COVID-19. Profiling relied on immunoSEQ multiplex PCR, and the TCRdb table lists in-frame clones only, not all of them. The table includes approximately 160,000 clones, around 80% detected once. The sample comprised peripheral blood. The origin of the receptors is a man between 60 and 75 years old with active or convalescent COVID-19.

The chain employs TRBV4-2 and TRBJ1-6; D is uncertain. The CDR3 runs to 15 residues. The V and J ends lost 0 bases and 6 bases respectively, with 9 bases between them. Germline CDR1 reads LGHNA; CDR2 reads YNFKEQ. CDR3 nucleotides: TGTGCCAGCAGCCAAGACCCTACTATTAATTCACCCCTCCACTTT. Encoded protein: CASSQDPTINSPLHF.

The V gene is TRBV28, the J gene TRBJ2-7; 11 positions match TRBD2. CDR3 length: 15 residues. The germline gives CDR1 MDHEN, CDR2 SYDVKM. V trimming: 5 bases; J trimming: 6 bases; junction bases outside the gene matches: 9. CDR3 amino acids: CASSPPTSGKGEQYF. CDR3 nucleotide sequence: TGTGCCAGCAGTCCCCCGACTAGCGGGAAGGGCGAGCAGTACTTC.

The chain combines TRBV4-2 with TRBJ1-2; D gene uncertain. Looked up from germline, CDR1 is LGHNA and CDR2 is YNFKEQ. This CDR3 comprises 12 residues. V was trimmed by 5 bases and J by 4 bases, leaving 8 bases between them. For the CDR3, the DNA is TGTGCCAGCAGCGAAACGGTCTATGGCTACACCTTC. Translating it yields CASSETVYGYTF.

In its sample, this clone was seen a few times. The V and J genes are TRBV5-1 and TRBJ2-5; 8 positions match TRBD2. This CDR3 contains 16 residues. The trim removed 0 bases at V and 4 bases at J, leaving 8 bases unmatched. CDR1 and CDR2 (germline): SGHRS, YFSETQ. The CDR3, as DNA: TGCGCCAGCAGCTTGGTACAGCGGGGGTTGAGAGAGACCCAGTACTTC. It yields the protein CASSLVQRGLRETQYF.

The V call is TRBV10-3, the J call TRBJ2-1, with TRBD2 matching 11 bases. The V and J ends lost 2 bases and 9 bases, in that order; junction bases with no gene match: 9. Germline lookup yields CDR1 ENHRY and CDR2 SYGVKD. This CDR3 comprises 16 residues. The CDR3 reads CAISEGFSGRGTEQFF. In DNA form, the CDR3 reads TGTGCCATCAGTGAGGGATTTAGCGGGAGGGGAACTGAGCAGTTCTTC.

This clone has just a few counts. The genes are TRBV7-2 and TRBJ2-1, with D unresolved. The CDR3 consists of 13 residues. Germline CDR1 and CDR2: SGHTA and FQGNSA. V lost 5 bases, J lost 4 bases, and 9 bases lay in between. The CDR3 spells CASSPPRYNEQFF. The CDR3 bases are TGTGCCAGCAGCCCCCCCCGGTACAATGAGCAGTTCTTC.

This clone appeared a few times. The chain couples TRBV7-8 to TRBJ1-1, with D maybe TRBD1 (5 bases). This CDR3 spans 14 amino acids. CDR1 is SGHVS and CDR2 is FQNEAQ in the germline V gene. Trimming removed 5 bases at V and 4 bases at J, with 14 bases between. CDR3 in amino acids: CASSPIQGLTEAFF. In DNA form, the CDR3 reads TGTGCCAGCAGCCCGATCCAGGGTCTCACTGAAGCTTTCTTT.

This clone was detected only a few times. The V call is TRBV27, the J call TRBJ1-4; TRBD1 agrees at 10 bases. The CDR3 extends over 15 amino acids. Per germline, CDR1 MNHEY and CDR2 SMNVEV (reference sequence). After removal of 9 bases from V and 5 bases from J, the junction contained 9 bases not matched to a gene. The chain's CDR3 is CASRGQGDPNEKLFF. CDR3 coding DNA: TGTGCCAGTAGAGGACAGGGGGACCCAAATGAAAAACTGTTTTTT.

The chain employs TRBV21-1 and TRBJ2-7; TRBD1 is the table's D call, not checked against the DNA. TRBV21-1 counts as a pseudogene. This CDR3 is 15 amino acids long. The CDR3 reads CASSSRGPHSYEQYF. CDR3 in DNA: TGTGCCAGCAGCAGCAGGGGGCCCCACTCCTACGAGCAGTACTTC.

This chain connects TRBV7-3 to TRBJ2-5; D perhaps matches TRBD1 (6 bases). The CDR3 sequence is 15 residues long. CDR1 and CDR2 from the germline V gene are SGHTA and FQGTGA. V was pared by 4 bases and J by 5 bases, with 17 bases between. CDR3 loop: CASSYTGTLGETQYF. The CDR3 DNA follows: TGTGCCAGCAGCTATACAGGGACCCTTGGGGAGACCCAGTACTTC.

The gene calls are TRBV10-3 and TRBJ1-6, with D perhaps matching TRBD1 (5 bases). The CDR3 length is 12 residues. V dropped 3 bases and J dropped 10 bases, with 7 bases sitting between them. Germline V gene sequence: CDR1 ENHRY, CDR2 SYGVKD. Written as DNA, the CDR3 is TGTGCCATCAGTGATCAGGGATCACCCCTCCACTTT. It specifies CAISDQGSPLHF.

The CDR3 nucleotides are TGTGCCAGCAGTTACTCGACTAGCGGGAGAGAGACCCAGTACTTC. It yields the protein CASSYSTSGRETQYF. The chain employs TRBV6-5 and TRBJ2-5; the match to TRBD2 covers 12 bases. The germline CDR1 and CDR2 sequences are MNHEY and SVGAGI. The CDR3 is made up of 15 amino acids. The V and J ends lost 0 bases and 4 bases, in that order; junction bases with no gene match: 0.

The rearrangement joins TRBV10-3 to TRBJ1-4, with 10 bases identical to TRBD1. This CDR3 is 16 amino acids long. After removal of 0 bases from V and 5 bases from J, the junction contained 3 bases not matched to a gene. The V gene's germline CDR1 is ENHRY and CDR2 SYGVKD. In DNA form, the CDR3 reads TGTGCCATCAGTGAGTCGTGGGGACAGGGGAATGAAAAACTGTTTTTT. Amino acids: CAISESWGQGNEKLFF.

The gene calls are TRBV11-1 and TRBJ2-7; 7 bases align to TRBD1. Germline V gene lookup returns CDR1 SGHAT and CDR2 FQDESV (reference sequence). V lost 8 bases and J lost 0; bases outside the gene matches: 4. The CDR3 runs 13 residues. Here the CDR3 reads CASGYRGSYEQYF. As DNA, the CDR3 is TGTGCCAGCGGATACAGGGGCTCCTACGAGCAGTACTTC.

V and J are TRBV6-5 and TRBJ2-3, with 12 positions matching TRBD2. The CDR3 spans 14 residues. V was pared by 11 bases and J by 4 bases, with 7 bases of the junction left unmatched. Germline V lookup: CDR1 MNHEY, CDR2 SVGAGI. The DNA of the CDR3 is TGTGCCGGAGGACTAGCGGGATCATCAGATACGCAGTATTTT. This encodes CAGGLAGSSDTQYF.

V is TRBV6-5 and J is TRBJ1-5, with D uncertain. V was shortened by 8 bases and J by 6 bases, with 8 bases between the two germline ends. The length of the CDR3 is 11 residues. The germline CDR1 and CDR2 sequences are MNHEY and SVGAGI. The DNA for the CDR3 is TGTGCCAGCGGAGTATCTCAGCCCCAGCATTTT. Translating gives CASGVSQPQHF.

The CDR3 loop reads CASSDRVEGYTF. In DNA, the CDR3 is TGTGCCAGCAGCGACAGGGTGGAAGGCTACACCTTC. This chain joins TRBV6-2 or TRBV6-3 and TRBJ1-2; 7 bases agree with TRBD1. Germline V gene lookup returns CDR1 MNHEY and CDR2 SVGEGT. The CDR3 runs to 12 residues. Trimming took 6 bases from V and 8 from J; bases not matched to a gene: 6.

Of note for this clone: The same CDR3 can be traced to other DNA sequences in this sample. The chain uses TRBV5-1 and TRBJ2-5, with a tentative D call TRBD1 (7 bases). The CDR3 extends over 13 amino acids. From germline, CDR1 is SGHRS and CDR2 YFSETQ. Trimming shortened V by 1 base and J by 5 bases, and 9 bases separated the two germline ends. The CDR3 DNA reads as TGCGCCAGCAGCTTGCCAGGGGGGGAGACCCAGTACTTC. Its translation is CASSLPGGETQYF.

The chain employs TRBV5-6 and TRBJ2-6; possible D gene TRBD1, 5 bases. CDR1 is SGHDT, CDR2 YYEEEE, per germline. V lost 3 bases and J 2 bases, leaving 18 bases between the germline ends. The CDR3 has 18 amino acids. The CDR3 here is CASSSRWQGVTGANVLTF. The DNA of the CDR3 is TGTGCCAGCAGCTCTCGGTGGCAGGGCGTAACTGGGGCCAACGTCCTGACTTTC.